These T cell receptor beta chains were read from a single sample in a study of T-cell reconstitution after alpha-beta-depleted transplantation in children. TCRdb reprocessed the PCR reads via MiXCR and lists one record per CDR3 protein. Among about 590,000 distinct CDR3 sequences listed, over 10% were seen once. The material was PBMCs, mostly from graft donor cells, obtained 360 days after TCRalphabeta/CD19-depleted stem cell transplant. The source of these receptors is a male patient aged 5 to 17 who had a stem cell transplant for acute myeloid leukemia, so the T cells may come from the graft donor. The CDR3 runs from the conserved cysteine through the conserved F or W. Each record gives: J gene, D gene, V gene, clone size, CDR3 DNA, CDR3 protein. D genes are given only for firm matches. Clone size, where shown, is once, few, many, or a class for clones that have expanded.

J: TRBJ1-1; D: TRBD1; V: TRBV27; size: many; DNA: TGTGCCAGCAGCAGAAGGGGGCTCGAGACTGAAGCTTTCTTT; CDR3: CASSRRGLETEAFF
J: TRBJ2-7; D: .; V: TRBV24-1; size: few; DNA: TGTGCCACCAGTGCTAGGGGCGGCAGGGGTGATTACGAGCAGTACTTC; CDR3: CATSARGGRGDYEQYF
J: TRBJ2-3; D: .; V: TRBV4-3; size: .; DNA: TGCGCCAGCAGCCAAGATGGAGGGGGTAGCACAGATACGCAGTATTTT; CDR3: CASSQDGGGSTDTQYF
J: TRBJ2-1; D: .; V: TRBV25-1; size: many; DNA: TGTGCCAGCAGTCTGGGGCGCGTTCCCGGGCTTTCCTACAATGAGCAGTTCTTC; CDR3: CASSLGRVPGLSYNEQFF
J: TRBJ2-2; D: .; V: TRBV20-1; size: many; DNA: TGCAGTGTCCCCTTGGTTACGCTGGCCGGGGAGCTGTTTTTT; CDR3: CSVPLVTLAGELFF
J: TRBJ2-2; D: .; V: TRBV4-2; size: .; DNA: TGTGCCAGCAGCCAACCCCCAATGGGGACCGGGGAGCTGTTTTTT; CDR3: CASSQPPMGTGELFF
J: TRBJ2-7; D: TRBD2; V: TRBV5-6; size: .; DNA: TGTGCCAGCAGCTTTTCGGGGCGGGAGCTCTACGAGCAGTACTTC; CDR3: CASSFSGRELYEQYF
J: TRBJ2-2; D: .; V: TRBV29-1; size: few; DNA: TGCAGCGTTTTAGTAGTGGGGGCGAACACCGGGGAGCTGTTTTTT; CDR3: CSVLVVGANTGELFF
J: TRBJ1-1; D: TRBD1; V: TRBV28; size: many; DNA: TGTGCCAGCAGTTTGACAGGGGGGGGGAACACTGAAGCTTTCTTT; CDR3: CASSLTGGGNTEAFF
J: TRBJ2-7; D: TRBD1; V: TRBV20-1; size: few; DNA: TGCAGTGCTAGAAACCAGCCGGGACAGGGGGCCTACGAGCAGTACTTC; CDR3: CSARNQPGQGAYEQYF
J: TRBJ2-5; D: .; V: TRBV28; size: few; DNA: TGTGCCAGCAGTTCCCTCGCCTCGCAAGAGACCCAGTACTTC; CDR3: CASSSLASQETQYF
J: TRBJ2-3; D: TRBD2; V: TRBV7-2; size: few; DNA: TGTGCCAGCAGCGCTAGCGGTCCCCCAGATACGCAGTATTTT; CDR3: CASSASGPPDTQYF